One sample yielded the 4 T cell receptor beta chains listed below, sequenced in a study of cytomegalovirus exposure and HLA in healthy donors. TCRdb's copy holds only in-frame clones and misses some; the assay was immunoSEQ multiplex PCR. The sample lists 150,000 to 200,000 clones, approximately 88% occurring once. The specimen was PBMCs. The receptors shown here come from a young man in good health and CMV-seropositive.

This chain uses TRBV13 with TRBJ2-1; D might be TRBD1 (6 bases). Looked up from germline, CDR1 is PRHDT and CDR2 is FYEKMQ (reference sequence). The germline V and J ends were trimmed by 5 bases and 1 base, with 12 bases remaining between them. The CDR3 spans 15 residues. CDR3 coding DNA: TGTGCCAGCAGCGCAGGGGTTGGATCCTACAATGAGCAGTTCTTC. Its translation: CASSAGVGSYNEQFF. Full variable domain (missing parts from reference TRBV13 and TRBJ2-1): AAGVIQSPRHLIKEKRETATLKCYPIPRHDTVYWYQQGPGQDPQFLISFYEKMQSDKGSIPDRFSAQQFSDYHSELNMSSLELGDSALYFCASSAGVGSYNEQFFGPGTRLTVL.

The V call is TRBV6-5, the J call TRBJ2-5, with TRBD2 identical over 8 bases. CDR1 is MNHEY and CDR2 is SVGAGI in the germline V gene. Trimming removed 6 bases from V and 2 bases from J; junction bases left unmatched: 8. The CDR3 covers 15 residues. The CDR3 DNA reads TGTGCCAGCAGGTCCGGACTAGCCGCACAAGAGACCCAGTACTTC. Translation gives CASRSGLAAQETQYF.

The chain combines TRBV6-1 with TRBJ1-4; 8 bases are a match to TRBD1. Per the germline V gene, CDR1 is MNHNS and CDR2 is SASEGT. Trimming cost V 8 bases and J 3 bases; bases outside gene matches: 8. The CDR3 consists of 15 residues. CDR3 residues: CASGTRDRSNEKLFF. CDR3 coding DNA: TGTGCCAGCGGAACCCGGGACAGGTCTAATGAAAAACTGTTTTTT.

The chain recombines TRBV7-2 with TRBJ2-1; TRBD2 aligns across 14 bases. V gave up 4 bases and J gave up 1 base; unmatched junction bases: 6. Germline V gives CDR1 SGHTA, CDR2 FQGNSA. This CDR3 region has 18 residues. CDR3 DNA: TGTGCCAGCAGCTGGGGACTAGCGGGGGCGGGTTCCTACAATGAGCAGTTCTTC. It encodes CASSWGLAGAGSYNEQFF.